What follows is one TCR beta chain and its context. Its antigen is unknown. This sample is part of a study of cytomegalovirus exposure and HLA in healthy donors. Study outcomes and limitations: A later analysis showed HLA-associated TCR beta chains outstripping equally common others in clonal expansion.

Vbeta (60) and Jbeta (13) primers were used in the PCR. Sequencing used immunoSEQ multiplex PCR; TCRdb keeps in-frame clones, though not all of them. The table records fewer than 150,000 clones, roughly two thirds of them present only once. CDR3 size: 12 residues. Losses at the gene ends were 6 bases for V and 8 bases for J; bases not matched to a gene: 6. CDR1 is MNHEY, CDR2 SMNVEV, per germline (reference sequence). Sequencing was carried out using PBMCs. The TCR originated in a human donor in good health. V is TRBV27 and J is TRBJ1-2, with 7 bases fitting TRBD1. The CDR3: CASRLGQEGYTF. The CDR3 nucleotides read TGTGCCAGCAGGTTAGGACAGGAAGGCTACACCTTC.